This TCR beta chain was captured by sequencing in a study of Tregs in tolerant kidney transplant recipients. About this clone itself: The read halts 3 residues ahead of the CDR3 end, with the missing end drawn from the germline J gene.

This table comes from immunoSEQ multiplex PCR, and its TCRdb copy is limited to in-frame clones, with some not included. The sample table sets out approximately 50,000 clones. The CDR3 runs 13 residues. In germline, CDR1 is ENHRY, CDR2 SYGVKD. V was trimmed by 10 bases and J by 2 bases, leaving 9 bases between them. The sample here was CD4+ T cells from blood, taken before the transplant. The genes are TRBV10-3 and TRBJ2-6; D not certain. This receptor was obtained from a human donor who received a combined kidney and bone marrow transplant. CDR3 protein: CARRAPGANVLTF. The covered CDR3 bases are TGTGCCAGAAGGGCCCCTGGGGCCAACGTC.